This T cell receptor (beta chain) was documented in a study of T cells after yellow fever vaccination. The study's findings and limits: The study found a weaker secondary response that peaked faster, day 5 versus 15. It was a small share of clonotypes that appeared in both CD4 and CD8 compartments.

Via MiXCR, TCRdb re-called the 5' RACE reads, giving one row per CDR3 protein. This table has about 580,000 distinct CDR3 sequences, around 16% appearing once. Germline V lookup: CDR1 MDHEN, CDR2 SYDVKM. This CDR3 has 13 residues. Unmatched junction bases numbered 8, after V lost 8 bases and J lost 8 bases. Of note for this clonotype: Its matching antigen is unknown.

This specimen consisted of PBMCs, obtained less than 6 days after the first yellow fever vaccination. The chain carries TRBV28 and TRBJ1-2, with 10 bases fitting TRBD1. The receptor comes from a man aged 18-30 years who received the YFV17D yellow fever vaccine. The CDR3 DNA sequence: TGTGCCAGCCTCCCAGGACAGGGGGGAGGCTACACCTTC. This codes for CASLPGQGGGYTF.